This T cell receptor (beta chain) derives from a study of cytomegalovirus exposure and HLA in healthy donors. After removal of 5 bases from V and 3 bases from J, the junction contained 5 bases not matched to a gene. CDR3 size: 15 residues. The germline V gene encodes CDR1 LNHDA and CDR2 SQIVND (reference sequence). PCR employed 60 Vbeta and 13 Jbeta primers. Method: immunoSEQ multiplex PCR; TCRdb's copy keeps in-frame clones and lacks some. The sample consists of more than 85,000 clones, 63% of them appearing once. This clone was counted once. The TCR was taken from a human donor in good health. The rearrangement uses TRBV19 and TRBJ2-2; 8 bases align to TRBD1. Input material: PBMCs. CDR3: CASSVGQGDTGELFF. The DNA for the CDR3 is TGTGCCAGTAGTGTAGGACAGGGTGACACCGGGGAGCTGTTTTTT.